Below are 10 T cell receptor beta chains sequenced from a single sample in a study of blood T cell repertoires in COVID-19. Clones were sequenced by immunoSEQ multiplex PCR, and TCRdb holds only the in-frame ones, with some missing. The data contain about 97,000 clones, 81% of them singletons. Input material: peripheral blood. The receptors were sampled from a man aged 55 to 70 with acute or convalescent COVID-19.

V is TRBV30 and J is TRBJ1-2; D is unresolved. V was cut by 2 bases and J by 1 base, with 17 bases left in between. This CDR3 contains 16 residues. CDR1 is GTSNPN and CDR2 is SVGIG in the germline V gene (reference sequence). CDR3 residues: CAWSITSGRLNYGYTF. CDR3 nucleotide sequence: TGTGCCTGGAGTATAACGTCGGGAAGGCTTAACTATGGCTACACCTTC.

This clone has only one observation. This rearrangement joins TRBV18 to TRBJ2-1, with 10 bases aligning to TRBD2. Germline trimming cut 6 bases from V and 4 bases from J; bases unmatched to any gene: 6. The germline V gene has CDR1 KGHSH and CDR2 LQKENI. There are 15 residues in the CDR3. CDR3 DNA: TGTGCCAGCTCGCCCCTAGCGGGAGAGTACAATGAGCAGTTCTTC. Protein sequence: CASSPLAGEYNEQFF.

DNA of the CDR3: TGTGCCAGCCATCCAGGGGGAACTAACTATGGCTACACCTTC. Protein sequence: CASHPGGTNYGYTF. V is TRBV6-5 and J is TRBJ1-2; 7 bases match TRBD1. Germline V CDR1 and CDR2: MNHEY, SVGAGI. The CDR3 spans 14 residues. The V segment lost 8 bases and the J segment 0 bases; nucleotides outside the gene matches: 6.

This chain uses TRBV6-5 with TRBJ1-1, with D uncertain. The CDR3 consists of 15 residues. Germline lookup yields CDR1 MNHEY and CDR2 SVGAGI. V lost 0 bases, J lost 4 bases, and 12 bases lay in between. The CDR3 here is CASSYSAGDFTEAFF. The CDR3 DNA is TGTGCCAGCAGTTACTCGGCAGGTGATTTCACTGAAGCTTTCTTT.

This clone appeared a single time. The V gene is TRBV11-2, the J gene TRBJ2-5; perhaps TRBD1 as D (5 bases). Germline V gene sequence: CDR1 SGHAT, CDR2 FQNNGV. V lost 2 bases and J 2 bases, leaving 12 bases between the germline ends. There are 15 residues in the CDR3. CDR3 nucleotides: TGTGCCAGCAGCTTACAGATCGGACAACAAGAGACCCAGTACTTC. It specifies CASSLQIGQQETQYF.

J is TRBJ1-5 and V is TRBV12-3 or TRBV12-4; D not certain. The ends were cut back, 3 bases at V and 5 bases at J, with 8 bases in the middle. There are 13 residues in the CDR3. CDR3 in DNA: TGTGCCAGCAGTTTTTCGGTGGATCAGCCCCAGCATTTT. Residues: CASSFSVDQPQHF.

The chain uses TRBV5-4 and TRBJ2-7, with 7 positions matching TRBD1. Germline CDR1 SGHNT, CDR2 YYREEE (reference sequence). Trimming at V came to 4 bases and at J to 2 bases, leaving 9 bases not matched to a gene. The CDR3 is 15 residues long. The CDR3 nucleotides are TGTGCCAGCAGCGTACGACAGGGTCGGACCTACGAGCAGTACTTC. Translating gives CASSVRQGRTYEQYF.

This chain joins TRBV20-1 and TRBJ1-2; 7 nucleotides line up with TRBD1. The CDR3 covers 14 residues. Germline loops: CDR1 DFQATT, CDR2 SNEGSKA (reference sequence). The trim removed 3 bases at V and 5 bases at J, leaving 9 bases unmatched. This chain's CDR3 is CSASSGTEIYGYTF. Here the CDR3 DNA reads TGCAGTGCTAGTTCCGGGACAGAGATTTATGGCTACACCTTC.

This sequence joins TRBV10-3 and TRBJ2-5, with TRBD1 as a possible D gene (7 bases). The CDR3 consists of 15 residues. Germline-derived CDR1 and CDR2 are ENHRY and SYGVKD. The V end lost 6 bases, the J end lost 4 bases, and 18 bases lay between the germline ends. The CDR3 sequence is CAIRTKPGGGETQYF. The CDR3 DNA reads as TGTGCCATCAGGACGAAACCAGGGGGAGGAGAGACCCAGTACTTC.

The CDR3: CATPRQGGLRRAQPQHF. DNA of the CDR3: TGTGCCACTCCAAGGCAGGGAGGGCTCCGAAGGGCTCAGCCCCAGCATTTT. The V call is TRBV2, the J call TRBJ1-5; a weak D match, TRBD1 (5 bases). This CDR3 region has 17 residues. The germline V and J ends were trimmed by 10 bases and 6 bases, with 28 bases remaining between them. Germline CDR1 is SNHLY and CDR2 is FYNNEI. The full variable domain, in which reference TRBV2 and TRBJ1-5 provide the parts outside the CDR3, is EPEVTQTPSHQVTQMGQEVILRCVPISNHLYFYWYRQILGQKVEFLVSFYNNEISEKSEIFDDQFSVERPDGSNFTLKIRSTKLEDSAMYFCATPRQGGLRRAQPQHFGDGTRLSIL.